The clone carrying this TCR beta chain was recorded only once. Some clones are missing from TCRdb's copy, which holds only in-frame ones; the method was immunoSEQ multiplex PCR. This table has 210,000 or so clones, about 85% appearing once. This entry is derived from a study of blood T cell repertoires in COVID-19. Trimming cost V 2 bases and J 4 bases, with 14 bases left between them. The CDR3 is 15 residues long. Germline lookup yields CDR1 LNHNV and CDR2 YYDKDF (reference sequence). The material sequenced was PBMCs or T cells enriched from blood (not recorded which). The receptor was derived from a man aged 30 to 39 who had recovered from COVID-19. V gene TRBV15 combines with J gene TRBJ1-2, with TRBD1 as a possible D gene (6 bases). Here the CDR3 reads CATSRSGRGLYGYTF. The CDR3 DNA follows: TGTGCCACCAGCAGATCTGGCAGGGGTCTCTATGGCTACACCTTC. Full variable domain (rest looked up from reference TRBV15 and TRBJ1-2): DAMVIQNPRYQVTQFGKPVTLSCSQTLNHNVMYWYQQKSSQAPKLLFHYYDKDFNNEADTPDNFQSRRPNTSFCFLDIRSPGLGDTAMYLCATSRSGRGLYGYTFGSGTRLTVV.